The source of this TCR beta chain is a study of cytomegalovirus exposure and HLA in healthy donors. The CDR3 sequence is 14 residues long. The V end was cut by 6 bases, the J end by 1 base, with 10 bases between. Germline lookup yields CDR1 MNHNY and CDR2 SVGAGI (reference sequence). Study conclusions and caveats: Rarity characterized most TCR sequences, yet some public TCRs appeared in many donors. Reportedly, cytomegalovirus status was diagnosed with high sensitivity and specificity. CMV antigen specificity of a few CMV-associated chains was confirmed in vitro. Some TCR beta chains (roughly 150 of them) were listed as cytomegalovirus-associated.

On this clone: Its antigen is undetermined.

Data came from immunoSEQ multiplex PCR; TCRdb stores just in-frame clones and leaves some out. The data hold fewer than 150,000 clones, with approximately 82% observed a single time. This TCR was sampled from a man aged 30 to 45 in good health and CMV-seropositive. The chain combines TRBV6-6 with TRBJ1-5; a possible D gene is TRBD1 (5 bases). The source material was PBMCs. CDR3 in DNA: TGTGCCAGCAGCCCACAGGAGAGCAATCAGCCCCAGCATTTT. Amino acid sequence: CASSPQESNQPQHF.